This record concerns one TCR beta chain sequence. The antigen is unknown. V lost 3 bases and J lost 6, with 13 bases in between. CDR1 is SGHVS, CDR2 FQNEAQ, per germline. The CDR3 has 14 residues. Using its own MiXCR run on the RT-PCR reads, TCRdb lists one record per CDR3 protein. The sample shows about 830,000 distinct CDR3 sequences, about 18% of them seen only once. These data are taken from a study of response to subunit inactivated influenza vaccine. Findings and limits, study-wide: Authors suggested seasonal influenza vaccinations each recruit few new T cells.

The chain links TRBV7-8 to TRBJ2-3; D might be TRBD2 (5 bases). Sample: PBMCs from blood, taken roughly 5 days after vaccination. The clonotype was recovered from a man aged 50 or older who received an inactivated influenza vaccine. The CDR3 nucleotides read TGTGCCAGCAGCTTCCGCGGAGGCGCGGATACGCAGTATTTT. Its translation: CASSFRGGADTQYF. Supplemented by reference TRBV7-8 and TRBJ2-3, the full variable domain reads GAGVSQSPRYKVAKRGQDVALRCDPISGHVSLFWYQQALGQGPEFLTYFQNEAQLDKSGLPSDRFFAERPEGSVSTLKIQRTQQEDSAVYLCASSFRGGADTQYFGPGTRLTVL.